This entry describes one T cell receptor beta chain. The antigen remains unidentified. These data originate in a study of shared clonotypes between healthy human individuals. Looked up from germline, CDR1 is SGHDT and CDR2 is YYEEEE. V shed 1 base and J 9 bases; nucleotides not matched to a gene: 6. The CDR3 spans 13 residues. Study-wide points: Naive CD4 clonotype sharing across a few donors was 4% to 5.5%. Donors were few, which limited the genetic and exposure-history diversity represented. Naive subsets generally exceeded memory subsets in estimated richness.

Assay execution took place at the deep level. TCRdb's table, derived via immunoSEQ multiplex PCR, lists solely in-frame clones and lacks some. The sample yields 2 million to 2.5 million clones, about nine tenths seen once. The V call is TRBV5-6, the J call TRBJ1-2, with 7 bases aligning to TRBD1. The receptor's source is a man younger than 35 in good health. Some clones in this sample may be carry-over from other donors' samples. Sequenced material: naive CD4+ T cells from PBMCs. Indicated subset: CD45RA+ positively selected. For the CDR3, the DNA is TGTGCCAGCAGCTTGAGAGGGGGCGGGCGCTACACCTTC. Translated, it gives CASSLRGGGRYTF.